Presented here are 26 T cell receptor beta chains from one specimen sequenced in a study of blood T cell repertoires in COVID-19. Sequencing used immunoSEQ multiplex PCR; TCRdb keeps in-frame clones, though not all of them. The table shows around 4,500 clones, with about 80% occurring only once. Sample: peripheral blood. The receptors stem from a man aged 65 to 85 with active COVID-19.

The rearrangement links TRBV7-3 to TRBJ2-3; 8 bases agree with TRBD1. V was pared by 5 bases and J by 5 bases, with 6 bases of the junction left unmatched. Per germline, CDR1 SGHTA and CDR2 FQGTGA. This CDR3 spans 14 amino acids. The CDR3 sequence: CASSPGQVGDTQYF. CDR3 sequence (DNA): TGTGCCAGCAGCCCGGGACAGGTGGGAGATACGCAGTATTTT.

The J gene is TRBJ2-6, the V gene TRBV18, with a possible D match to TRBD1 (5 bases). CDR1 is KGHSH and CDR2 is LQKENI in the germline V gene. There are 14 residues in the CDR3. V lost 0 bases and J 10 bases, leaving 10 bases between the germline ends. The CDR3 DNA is TGTGCCAGCTCACCACCGACCAGGACAAACGTCCTGACTTTC. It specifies CASSPPTRTNVLTF. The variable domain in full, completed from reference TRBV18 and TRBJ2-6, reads NAGVMQNPRHLVRRRGQEARLRCSPMKGHSHVYWYRQLPEEGLKFMVYLQKENIIDESGMPKERFSAEFPKEGPSILRIQQVVRGDSAAYFCASSPPTRTNVLTFGAGSRLTVL.

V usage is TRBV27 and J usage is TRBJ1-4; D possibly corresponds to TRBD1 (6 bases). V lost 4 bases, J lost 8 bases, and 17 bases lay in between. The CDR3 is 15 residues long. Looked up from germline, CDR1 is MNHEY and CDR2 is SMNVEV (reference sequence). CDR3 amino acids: CASSSGTHGTEKLFF. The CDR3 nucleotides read TGTGCCAGCAGTTCCGGGACACACGGAACCGAAAAACTGTTTTTT.

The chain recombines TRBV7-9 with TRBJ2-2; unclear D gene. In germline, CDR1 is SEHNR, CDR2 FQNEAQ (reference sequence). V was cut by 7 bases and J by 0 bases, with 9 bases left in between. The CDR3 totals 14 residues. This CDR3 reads CASKGSANTGELFF. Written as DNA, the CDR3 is TGTGCCAGCAAAGGCAGCGCGAACACCGGGGAGCTGTTTTTT.

The CDR3 DNA follows: TGTGCCAGCAGCCCAGACCCGGGTGAAGAGACCCAGTACTTC. It specifies CASSPDPGEETQYF. The chain joins TRBV7-9 to TRBJ2-5; D remains ambiguous. This CDR3 region has 14 residues. CDR1 SEHNR and CDR2 FQNEAQ come from the germline V gene (reference sequence). With 5 bases removed from V and 3 bases from J, the gap between germline ends came to 13 bases.

Written as DNA, the CDR3 is TGTGCCGTTCAGACAGCCTACGAGCAGTACTTC. Protein sequence: CAVQTAYEQYF. The rearrangement uses TRBV19 and TRBJ2-7; TRBD1 might be the D (5 bases). This CDR3 is built from 11 residues. V dropped 11 bases and J dropped 2 bases, with 10 bases sitting between them. The germline CDR1 and CDR2 sequences are LNHDA and SQIVND (reference sequence).

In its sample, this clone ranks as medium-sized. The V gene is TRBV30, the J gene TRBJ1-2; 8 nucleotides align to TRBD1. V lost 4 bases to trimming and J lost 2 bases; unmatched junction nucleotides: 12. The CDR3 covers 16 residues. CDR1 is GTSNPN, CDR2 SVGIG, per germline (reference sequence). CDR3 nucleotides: TGTGCCTGGAAAAGACGGGCAGGGGGCGGGAACTATGGCTACACCTTC. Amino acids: CAWKRRAGGGNYGYTF.

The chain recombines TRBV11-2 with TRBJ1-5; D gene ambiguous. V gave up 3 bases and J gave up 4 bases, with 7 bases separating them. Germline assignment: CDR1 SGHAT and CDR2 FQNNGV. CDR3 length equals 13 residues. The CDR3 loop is CASSFSLNQPQHF. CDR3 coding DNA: TGTGCCAGCAGCTTTAGCCTGAATCAGCCCCAGCATTTT.

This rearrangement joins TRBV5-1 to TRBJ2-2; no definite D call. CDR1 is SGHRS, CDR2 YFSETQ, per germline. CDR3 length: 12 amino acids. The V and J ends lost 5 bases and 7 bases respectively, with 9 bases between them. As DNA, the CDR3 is TGCGCCAGCAGTCAGAGCGTCGGGGAGCTGTTTTTT. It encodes CASSQSVGELFF.

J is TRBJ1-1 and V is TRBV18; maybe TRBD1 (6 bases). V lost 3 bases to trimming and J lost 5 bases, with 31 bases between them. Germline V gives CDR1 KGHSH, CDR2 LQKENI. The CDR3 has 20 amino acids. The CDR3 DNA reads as TGTGCCAGCTCACCGTTCGAGTGGGACGGGGACAACCAGGCTATAACTGAAGCTTTCTTT. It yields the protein CASSPFEWDGDNQAITEAFF.

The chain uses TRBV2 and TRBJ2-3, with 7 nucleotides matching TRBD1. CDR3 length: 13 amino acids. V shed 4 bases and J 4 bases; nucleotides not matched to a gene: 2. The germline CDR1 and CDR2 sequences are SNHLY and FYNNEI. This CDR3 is CASSVQGPDTQYF. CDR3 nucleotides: TGTGCCAGCAGTGTACAGGGGCCAGATACGCAGTATTTT. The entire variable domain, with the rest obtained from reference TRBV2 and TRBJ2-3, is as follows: EPEVTQTPSHQVTQMGQEVILRCVPISNHLYFYWYRQILGQKVEFLVSFYNNEISEKSEIFDDQFSVERPDGSNFTLKIRSTKLEDSAMYFCASSVQGPDTQYFGPGTRLTVL.

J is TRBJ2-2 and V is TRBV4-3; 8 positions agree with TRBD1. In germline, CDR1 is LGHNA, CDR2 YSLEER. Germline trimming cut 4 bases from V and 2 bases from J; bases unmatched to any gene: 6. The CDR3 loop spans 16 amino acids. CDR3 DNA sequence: TGCGCCAGCAGCCTGGGGACAGGTGTAAACACCGGGGAGCTGTTTTTT. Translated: CASSLGTGVNTGELFF.

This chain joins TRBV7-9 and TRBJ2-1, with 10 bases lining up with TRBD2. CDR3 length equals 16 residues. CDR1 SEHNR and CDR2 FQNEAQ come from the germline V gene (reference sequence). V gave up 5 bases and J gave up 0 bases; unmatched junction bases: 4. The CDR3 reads CASSPLAGASYNEQFF. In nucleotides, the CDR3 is TGTGCCAGCAGCCCTCTAGCGGGGGCCTCCTACAATGAGCAGTTCTTC.

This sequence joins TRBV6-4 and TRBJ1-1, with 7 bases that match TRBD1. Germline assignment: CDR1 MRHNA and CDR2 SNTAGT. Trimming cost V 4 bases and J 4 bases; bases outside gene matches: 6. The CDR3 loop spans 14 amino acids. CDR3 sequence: CASSASQGSTEAFF. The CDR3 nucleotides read TGTGCCAGCAGTGCCTCACAGGGGAGCACTGAAGCTTTCTTT.

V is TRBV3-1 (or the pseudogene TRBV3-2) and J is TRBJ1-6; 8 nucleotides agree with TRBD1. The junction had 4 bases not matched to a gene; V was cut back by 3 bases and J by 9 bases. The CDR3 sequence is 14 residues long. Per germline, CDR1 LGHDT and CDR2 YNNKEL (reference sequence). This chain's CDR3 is CASSQRQGISPLHF. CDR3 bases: TGTGCCAGCAGCCAGCGACAGGGGATTTCACCCCTCCACTTT.

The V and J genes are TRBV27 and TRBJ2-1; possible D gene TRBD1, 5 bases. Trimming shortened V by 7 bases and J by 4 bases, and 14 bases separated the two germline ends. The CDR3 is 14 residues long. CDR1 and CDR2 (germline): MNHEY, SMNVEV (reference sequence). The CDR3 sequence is CASNQGLGYNEQFF. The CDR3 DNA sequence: TGTGCCAGCAATCAGGGTCTGGGGTACAATGAGCAGTTCTTC.

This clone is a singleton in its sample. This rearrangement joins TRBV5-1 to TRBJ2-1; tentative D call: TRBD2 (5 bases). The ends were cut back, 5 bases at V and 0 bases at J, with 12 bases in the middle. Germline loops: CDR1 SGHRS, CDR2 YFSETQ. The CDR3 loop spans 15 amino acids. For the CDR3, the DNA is TGCGCCAGCAGACTGGGAGAAAGCTCCTACAATGAGCAGTTCTTC. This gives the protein CASRLGESSYNEQFF.

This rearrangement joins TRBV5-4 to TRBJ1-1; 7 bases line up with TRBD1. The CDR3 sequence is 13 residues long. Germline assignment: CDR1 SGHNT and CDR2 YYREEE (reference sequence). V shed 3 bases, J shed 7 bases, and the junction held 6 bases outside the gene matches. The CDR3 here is CASSSYRGDEAFF. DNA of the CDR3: TGTGCCAGCAGCTCCTACAGGGGCGATGAAGCTTTCTTT.

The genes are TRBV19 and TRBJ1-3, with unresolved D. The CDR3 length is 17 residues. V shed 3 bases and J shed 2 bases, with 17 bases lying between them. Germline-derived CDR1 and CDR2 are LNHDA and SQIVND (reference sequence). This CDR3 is CASSIVVHASPGNTIYF. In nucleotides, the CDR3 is TGTGCCAGTAGTATCGTGGTACATGCATCCCCTGGAAACACCATATATTTT. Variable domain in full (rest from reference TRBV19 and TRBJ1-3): DGGITQSPKYLFRKEGQNVTLSCEQNLNHDAMYWYRQDPGQGLRLIYYSQIVNDFQKGDIAEGYSVSREKKESFPLTVTSAQKNPTAFYLCASSIVVHASPGNTIYFGEGSWLTVV.

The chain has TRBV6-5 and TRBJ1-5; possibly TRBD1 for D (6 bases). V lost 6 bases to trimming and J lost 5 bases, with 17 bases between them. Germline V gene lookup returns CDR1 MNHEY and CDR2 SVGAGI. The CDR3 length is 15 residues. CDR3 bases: TGTGCCAGCAGCCCACCCGGGGGGCCTGATCAGCCCCAGCATTTT. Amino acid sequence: CASSPPGGPDQPQHF.

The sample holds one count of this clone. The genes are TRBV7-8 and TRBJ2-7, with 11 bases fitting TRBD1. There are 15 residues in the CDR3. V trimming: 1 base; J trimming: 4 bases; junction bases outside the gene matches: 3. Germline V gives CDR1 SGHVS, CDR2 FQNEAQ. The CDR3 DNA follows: TGTGCCAGCAGCTTAGTTGGGACAGGGGGTTACGAGCAGTACTTC. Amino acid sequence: CASSLVGTGGYEQYF.

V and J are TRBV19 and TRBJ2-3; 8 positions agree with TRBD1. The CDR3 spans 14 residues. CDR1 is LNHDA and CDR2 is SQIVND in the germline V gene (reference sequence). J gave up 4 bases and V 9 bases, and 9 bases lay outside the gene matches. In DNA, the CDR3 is TGTGCCAGCCGAGGACAGGGTCGCTCAGATACGCAGTATTTT. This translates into CASRGQGRSDTQYF.

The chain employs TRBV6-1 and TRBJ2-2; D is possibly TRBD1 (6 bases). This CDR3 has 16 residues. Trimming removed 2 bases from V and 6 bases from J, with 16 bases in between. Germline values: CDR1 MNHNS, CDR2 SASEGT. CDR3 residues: CASSESDYRVSGELFF. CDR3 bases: TGTGCCAGCAGTGAATCCGATTACAGGGTATCCGGGGAGCTGTTTTTT.

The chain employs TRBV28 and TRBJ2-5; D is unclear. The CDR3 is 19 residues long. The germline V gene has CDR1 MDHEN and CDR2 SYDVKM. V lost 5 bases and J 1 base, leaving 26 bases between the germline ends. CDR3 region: CASSPPREVWVSSQETQYF. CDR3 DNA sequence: TGTGCCAGCAGTCCGCCCCGAGAGGTATGGGTTTCTAGCCAAGAGACCCAGTACTTC.

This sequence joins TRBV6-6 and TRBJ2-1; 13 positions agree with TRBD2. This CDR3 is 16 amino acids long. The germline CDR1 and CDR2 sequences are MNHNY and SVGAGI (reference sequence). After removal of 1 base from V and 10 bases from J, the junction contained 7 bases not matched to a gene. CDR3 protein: CASSYYTSGGAWEQFF. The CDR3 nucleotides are TGTGCCAGCAGTTACTATACTAGCGGGGGGGCCTGGGAGCAGTTCTTC.

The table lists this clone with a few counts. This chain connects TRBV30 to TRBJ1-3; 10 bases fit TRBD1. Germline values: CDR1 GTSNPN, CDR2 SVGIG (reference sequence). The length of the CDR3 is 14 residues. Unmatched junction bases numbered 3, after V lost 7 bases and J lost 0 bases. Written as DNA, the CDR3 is TGTGCCTTCCGGACAGGGGGCTCTGGAAACACCATATATTTT. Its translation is CAFRTGGSGNTIYF.